This T cell receptor (beta chain) stems from a study of vaccination and CD4 T cells after COVID-19. Time point indicated: late sampling 161 to 241 days after vaccination in a few convalescent patients. Treatment defined: 10-day PBMC culture with coronavirus spike peptide pools or control peptides (ViraFEST assay). Sequencing of cultured CD4+ T cell DNA used the Oncomine TCR Beta short-read assay. TCRdb analysed the PCR reads with MiXCR anew, one entry per CDR3 protein. The sample has more than 20,000 distinct CDR3 sequences; around 42% are singletons. This clonotype has more than one count but fewer than ten. Its antigen is unknown. With 4 bases removed from V and 6 bases from J, the gap between germline ends came to 11 bases. CDR1 is SNHLY, CDR2 FYNNEI, per germline. CDR3 length: 13 amino acids.

The clonotype comes from a human donor who had recovered from COVID-19. This chain links TRBV2 with TRBJ2-3, with D possibly matching TRBD1 (6 bases). Here the sequenced sample was CD4+ T cells from blood, cultured in vitro, taken about 7 months after SARS-CoV-2 vaccination. The CDR3 spells CASSALGADTQYF. CDR3 in DNA: TGTGCCAGCAGTGCTTTGGGGGCGGATACGCAGTATTTT.